The T cell receptor (beta chain) under discussion was sequenced for a study of cytomegalovirus exposure and HLA in healthy donors (TCRdb year 2017). Regarding the complete study: According to a later analysis, one platform produced both the 100 to 150 validation repertoires and the 670 or so repertoires of the first cohort. Along with the approximately 620-subject first cohort, a separate validation cohort of some 130 different subjects was used. The study aimed to test whether cataloging public T cell receptors could reveal signatures of past pathogen exposure. High-throughput TCR immunosequencing, statistical association of individual TCRs with disease status, and machine learning were combined to predict cytomegalovirus infection status.

The donors belonged to the validation cohort of roughly 120 subjects, which was separate from the roughly 670-subject first cohort. To prepare the library, the immunoSEQ multiplex PCR assay was applied. Per the source publication's procedure: A statistical classification framework was built to diagnose cytomegalovirus status from the catalog of TCR beta chain sequences. Held by TCRdb, this immuneACCESS table contains in-frame sequences only and omits some clones. Under half of the omission traces to an unresolved V gene where checked; the cause of the rest is unknown. V and J calls and clone size are those listed in that table; D and trimming were worked out from the DNA. This sample is represented by some 120,000 clones; under 90% of them were singletons. The top ten constitute about 2% of the sample. Broader findings and caveats from the paper: A total of some 180 TCR beta chains were listed by the study as associated with cytomegalovirus. Most TCR sequences were observed very rarely across donors, whereas some public TCRs were present in many individuals. A later analysis found that TCRs clustered in the first cohort also tended to co-occur in the 120 or so validation repertoires, with 94% of cluster scores above 0. The authors suggested that the approach could potentially be generalized to other disease states and immunological phenotypes. In vitro tests confirmed that a few of the cytomegalovirus-associated TCR beta chains recognize cytomegalovirus antigens. A later analysis had no HLA typing for the validation cohort, so co-occurrence there was scored across all 110 or so repertoires. Cytomegalovirus status was reported to be diagnosed by the classifier with high specificity and sensitivity in both the original and validation cohorts.

Taken from cysteine to phenylalanine, the CDR3 has 16 residues. CDR3 DNA only is kept here, 48 bases in frame from base 1. CDR1 is given as SGDLS and CDR2 as YYNGEE, both from the germline V gene. V is pruned by 3 bases and J by 5 bases, leaving 5 bases of the junction without a gene match. Comments on this clone: The target of this receptor is not known. No base-level quality is on record; no much larger clone is a single base apart.

The chain is encoded by TRBV9 joined to TRBJ2-2; 12 bases in between match TRBD2. The sequencing sample was made of PBMCs. This clonotype was obtained from a woman under 30 in good health and CMV-seronegative. The CDR3 protein is CASSAGLAGWTGELFF. The sequence in DNA is TGTGCCAGCAGCGCCGGACTAGCGGGATGGACCGGGGAGCTGTTTTTT.